This T cell receptor (beta chain) stems from a study of shared clonotypes between healthy human individuals. The V end lost 5 bases, the J end lost 4 bases, and 15 bases lay between the germline ends. Per the germline V gene, CDR1 is SEHNR and CDR2 is FQNEAQ (reference sequence). This CDR3 contains 15 residues. Original data processing: Sequence data from immunoSEQ were junction-only and lacked quality scores; consequently, filtering differed. Profiling relied on immunoSEQ multiplex PCR, and the TCRdb table lists in-frame clones only, not all of them. Clonal size and the V and J genes are those of that table, whereas D and trimming came from the DNA. The data show about 520,000 clones, about 72% seen once.

J is TRBJ1-3 and V is TRBV7-9, with unresolved D. The sample was PBMCs. This TCR came from a woman in her 40s in good health. Some clones in this sample may be carry-over from other donors' samples. The chain's CDR3 is CASSHGRGGGNTIYF. CDR3 nucleotide sequence: TGTGCCAGCAGCCACGGGCGGGGTGGAGGAAACACCATATATTTT.